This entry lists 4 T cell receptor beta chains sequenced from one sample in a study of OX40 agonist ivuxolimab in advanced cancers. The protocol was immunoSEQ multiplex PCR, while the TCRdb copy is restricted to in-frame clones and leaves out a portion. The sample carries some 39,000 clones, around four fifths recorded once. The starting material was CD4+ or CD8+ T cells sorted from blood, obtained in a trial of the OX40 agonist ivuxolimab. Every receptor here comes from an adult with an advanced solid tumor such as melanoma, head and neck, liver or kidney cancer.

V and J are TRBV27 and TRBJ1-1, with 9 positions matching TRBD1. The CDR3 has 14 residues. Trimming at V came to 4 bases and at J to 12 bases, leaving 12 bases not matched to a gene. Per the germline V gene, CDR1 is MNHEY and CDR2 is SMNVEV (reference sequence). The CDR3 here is CASSSSGTGPTTFF. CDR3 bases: TGTGCCAGCAGTTCCTCCGGGACAGGGCCCACCACTTTCTTT.

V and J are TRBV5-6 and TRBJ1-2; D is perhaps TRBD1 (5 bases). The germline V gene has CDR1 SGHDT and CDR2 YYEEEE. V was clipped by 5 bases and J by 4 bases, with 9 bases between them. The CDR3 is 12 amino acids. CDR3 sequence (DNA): TGTGCCAGCAGTGACAGCTTCTATGGCTACACCTTC. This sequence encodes CASSDSFYGYTF. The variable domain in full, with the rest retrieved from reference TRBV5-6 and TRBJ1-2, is DAGVTQSPTHLIKTRGQQVTLRCSPKSGHDTVSWYQQALGQGPQFIFQYYEEEERQRGNFPDRFSGHQFPNYSSELNVNALLLGDSALYLCASSDSFYGYTFGSGTRLTVV.

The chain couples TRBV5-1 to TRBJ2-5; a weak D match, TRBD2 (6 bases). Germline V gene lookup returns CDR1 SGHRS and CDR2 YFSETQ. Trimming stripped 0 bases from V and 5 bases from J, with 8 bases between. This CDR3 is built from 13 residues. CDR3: CASSLGGGETQYF. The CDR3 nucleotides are TGCGCCAGCAGCTTGGGGGGAGGCGAGACCCAGTACTTC.

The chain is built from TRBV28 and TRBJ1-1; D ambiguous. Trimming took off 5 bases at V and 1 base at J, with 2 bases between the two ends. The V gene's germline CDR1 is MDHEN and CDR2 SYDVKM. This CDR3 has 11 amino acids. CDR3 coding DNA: TGTGCCAGCAGTCCGAACACTGAAGCTTTCTTT. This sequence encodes CASSPNTEAFF.